The 11 T cell receptor beta chains listed next were all sequenced from one sample in a study of T cells after yellow fever vaccination (dated by TCRdb to about 2019). Libraries were prepared through 5' RACE. The instrument was an Illumina HiSeq 2500. The public reads were quality trimmed at Q25 with fastp and then assembled into clones with MiXCR by TCRdb, keeping productive beta chains. Each entry merges the rows of one CDR3 protein and shows their most common DNA and genes. The sample profile shows around 590,000 distinct CDR3 sequences; 12% of them were found once. The biggest ten clones account for 14% to 15% of the sample. Sample treatment or condition, as interpreted from the label and publication: live attenuated yellow fever vaccine strain. The specimen was PBMCs, collected on the day of the yellow fever booster vaccination. The receptors were gathered from a man between 25 and 39 years old who received the YFV17D yellow fever vaccine.

The table lists this clonotype with a count of one. The chain joins TRBV7-9 to TRBJ2-7; TRBD1 agrees at 9 bases. Germline trimming cut 1 base from V and 4 bases from J; bases unmatched to any gene: 5. Germline loops: CDR1 SEHNR, CDR2 FQNEAQ (reference sequence). The CDR3 loop spans 15 amino acids. The CDR3 protein is CASSLVGTGRYEQYF. The CDR3 nucleotides read TGTGCCAGCAGCTTAGTAGGGACAGGGAGGTACGAGCAGTACTTC.

The rearrangement links TRBV6-1 to TRBJ2-6; D is unresolved. Germline V gene data show CDR1 as MNHNS and CDR2 as SASEGT. Trimming left V 7 bases short and J 2 bases short, with 9 bases between. The CDR3 spans 14 residues. CDR3: CASTIKAGANVLTF. DNA for the CDR3: TGTGCCAGCACGATCAAAGCTGGGGCCAACGTCCTGACTTTC.

This clonotype has a handful of counts. The chain recombines TRBV20-1 with TRBJ2-7; 7 nucleotides line up with TRBD2. Trimming cost V 4 bases and J 4 bases; bases outside gene matches: 4. The CDR3 length is 12 residues. CDR1 is DFQATT and CDR2 is SNEGSKA in the germline V gene (reference sequence). CDR3 sequence reads: CSAIAGEYEQYF. CDR3 sequence (DNA): TGCAGTGCTATCGCGGGAGAGTACGAGCAGTACTTC.

The chain employs TRBV21-1 and TRBJ1-5; TRBD1, the table's D call, was not compared with the DNA. TRBV21-1 is assigned pseudogene status. This CDR3 contains 16 residues. CDR3 DNA: TGTGCCAGCAGCATTGGACAGCGACTTAGCAATCAGCCCCAGCATTTT. Protein sequence: CASSIGQRLSNQPQHF.

CDR3 coding DNA: TGTGCCAGTAGTGAGTCCCCTGGGACACTCTACGAGCAGTACTTC. This sequence encodes CASSESPGTLYEQYF. This chain links TRBV19 with TRBJ2-7; TRBD1 might be the D (6 bases). The CDR3 totals 15 residues. The germline gives CDR1 LNHDA, CDR2 SQIVND (reference sequence). V lost 5 bases and J lost 3, with 17 bases in between.

There are many counts of this clonotype. V is TRBV5-1 and J is TRBJ2-3; 7 bases align to TRBD1. Germline CDR1 reads SGHRS; CDR2 reads YFSETQ. This CDR3 is 15 amino acids long. J lost 8 bases, V lost 4 bases, and 13 bases had no gene match. CDR3 sequence reads: CASSLHDRVGGTQYF. CDR3 sequence (DNA): TGCGCCAGCAGCCTGCACGACAGGGTTGGTGGTACGCAGTATTTT.

The rearrangement links TRBV19 to TRBJ1-1; D is undetermined. This CDR3 spans 15 amino acids. V was shortened by 5 bases and J by 3 bases, with 16 bases between the two germline ends. Germline V CDR1 and CDR2: LNHDA, SQIVND (reference sequence). CDR3 in amino acids: CASSVETLRYTEAFF. CDR3 bases: TGTGCCAGTAGTGTGGAGACCCTCAGGTACACTGAAGCTTTCTTT.

This clonotype has only a few counts. V usage is TRBV7-6 and J usage is TRBJ2-1; D possibly corresponds to TRBD2 (6 bases). Germline V gene sequence: CDR1 SGHVS, CDR2 FNYEAQ. Trimming took 5 bases from V and 7 from J, leaving 12 bases between them. The CDR3 is 13 amino acids. CDR3 loop: CASSRWRDNEQFF. The CDR3 bases are TGTGCCAGCAGCCGCTGGCGGGATAATGAGCAGTTCTTC.

In this sample, this clonotype turned up many times. The rearrangement links TRBV28 to TRBJ2-7; 9 nucleotides align to TRBD1. CDR1 and CDR2 from the germline V gene are MDHEN and SYDVKM. V was pared by 6 bases and J by 7 bases, with 10 bases of the junction left unmatched. The CDR3 totals 14 residues. Written as DNA, the CDR3 is TGTGCCAGCAGGTCTCTGGGACAGGGCGGGGAGCAGTACTTC. It encodes CASRSLGQGGEQYF.

This clonotype was observed once. V and J are TRBV14 and TRBJ2-1; D is unresolved. Trimming shortened V by 4 bases and J by 5 bases, and 9 bases separated the two germline ends. CDR3 length: 13 amino acids. From germline, CDR1 is SGHDN and CDR2 FVKESK. The CDR3 sequence is CASSRWANNEQFF. In DNA form, the CDR3 reads TGTGCCAGCAGCCGCTGGGCCAACAATGAGCAGTTCTTC.

The chain's CDR3 is CASSLKATYEQYF. In DNA form, the CDR3 reads TGTGCCAGCAGTTTAAAGGCGACCTACGAGCAGTACTTC. The V gene is TRBV27, the J gene TRBJ2-7, with D hard to call. V lost 2 bases and J 2 bases, leaving 7 bases between the germline ends. The CDR3 contains 13 residues. Germline values: CDR1 MNHEY, CDR2 SMNVEV (reference sequence).